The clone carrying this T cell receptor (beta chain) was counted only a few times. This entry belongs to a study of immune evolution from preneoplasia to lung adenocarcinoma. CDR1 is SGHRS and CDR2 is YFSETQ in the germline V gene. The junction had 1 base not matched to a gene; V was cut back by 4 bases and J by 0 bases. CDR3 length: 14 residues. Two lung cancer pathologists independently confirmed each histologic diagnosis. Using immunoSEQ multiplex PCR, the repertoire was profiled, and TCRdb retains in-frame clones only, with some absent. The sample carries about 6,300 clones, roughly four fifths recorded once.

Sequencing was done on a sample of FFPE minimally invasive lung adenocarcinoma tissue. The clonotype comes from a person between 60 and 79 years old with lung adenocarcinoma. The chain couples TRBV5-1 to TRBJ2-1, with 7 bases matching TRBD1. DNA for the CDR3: TGCGCCAGCAGCCGGGACAGCTCCTACAATGAGCAGTTCTTC. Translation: CASSRDSSYNEQFF.